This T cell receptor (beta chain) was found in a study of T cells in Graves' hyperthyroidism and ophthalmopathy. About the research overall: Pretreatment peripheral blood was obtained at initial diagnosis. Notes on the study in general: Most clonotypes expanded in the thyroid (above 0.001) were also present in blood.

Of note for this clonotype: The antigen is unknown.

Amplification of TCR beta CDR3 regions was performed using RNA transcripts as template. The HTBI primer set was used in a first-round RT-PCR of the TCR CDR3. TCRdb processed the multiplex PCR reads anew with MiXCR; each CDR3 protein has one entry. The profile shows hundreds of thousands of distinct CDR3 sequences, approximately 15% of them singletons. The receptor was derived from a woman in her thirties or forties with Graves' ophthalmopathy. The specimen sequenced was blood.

The CDR3 DNA is TGCAGTGCTCTAGGGACAGGGGGCTCCTACGAGCAGTACTTC. It is translated as CSALGTGGSYEQYF. This chain connects TRBV20-1 to TRBJ2-7; 11 bases agree with TRBD1. Germline V gene lookup returns CDR1 DFQATT and CDR2 SNEGSKA (reference sequence). V shed 5 bases, J shed 0 bases, and the junction held 3 bases outside the gene matches. CDR3 length: 14 residues.